This passage covers 16 T cell receptor beta chains from one sample sequenced in a study of shared clonotypes between healthy human individuals. Measured with immunoSEQ multiplex PCR; TCRdb has only the in-frame clones, and not every one. The sample comprises over 700,000 clones, 72% of which are singletons, and 1.8% rests with the top ten. The sample taken for sequencing was memory CD4+ T cells sorted from blood. The subset is: CD45RA-negative fraction. The source of these receptors is a woman under 40 in good health.

The chain employs TRBV5-1 and TRBJ2-1; 15 positions agree with TRBD2. V dropped 2 bases and J dropped 7; count of bases not matched to a gene: 4. CDR1 is SGHRS and CDR2 is YFSETQ in the germline V gene. The CDR3 is made up of 16 amino acids. The CDR3 loop is CASSFGGTSGRNEQFF. The CDR3 nucleotides read TGCGCCAGCAGCTTTGGGGGGACTAGCGGGAGGAATGAGCAGTTCTTC.

This chain connects TRBV11-2 to TRBJ2-5; 9 positions match TRBD2. The junction had 6 bases not matched to a gene; V was cut back by 0 bases and J by 4 bases. The CDR3 loop spans 16 amino acids. Germline V gene lookup returns CDR1 SGHAT and CDR2 FQNNGV. CDR3: CASSLEFSGRGETQYF. CDR3 nucleotides: TGTGCCAGCAGCTTAGAGTTTAGCGGGAGAGGAGAGACCCAGTACTTC.

This sequence joins TRBV30 and TRBJ1-2; D remains unclear. Trimming took off 4 bases at V and 5 bases at J, with 11 bases between the two ends. Germline V gene data show CDR1 as GTSNPN and CDR2 as SVGIG (reference sequence). The CDR3 has 12 residues. The CDR3 DNA reads TGTGCCTGGATAAATCCTTGGTATGGCTACACCTTC. Amino acid sequence: CAWINPWYGYTF.

The genes are TRBV25-1 and TRBJ2-7; 8 bases are a match to TRBD1. The germline V gene has CDR1 MGHDK and CDR2 SYGVNS. The length of the CDR3 is 14 residues. V was clipped by 6 bases and J by 2 bases; unmatched bases: 6. As DNA, the CDR3 is TGTGCCAGCAGGGCCGGGACAGGAACCTACGAGCAGTACTTC. It yields the protein CASRAGTGTYEQYF.

The V gene is TRBV6-5, the J gene TRBJ2-7, with 7 bases aligning to TRBD1. CDR3 size: 12 residues. Germline-derived CDR1 and CDR2 are MNHEY and SVGAGI. V lost 9 bases to trimming and J lost 3 bases; unmatched junction nucleotides: 5. CDR3 sequence: CASTGAGYEQYF. The CDR3 DNA reads as TGTGCCAGTACAGGGGCAGGCTACGAGCAGTACTTC.

The chain uses TRBV18 and TRBJ2-3; D perhaps matches TRBD2 (6 bases). V lost 5 bases to trimming and J lost 0 bases, with 12 bases between them. The length of the CDR3 is 15 residues. Germline lookup yields CDR1 KGHSH and CDR2 LQKENI. The DNA for the CDR3 is TGTGCCAGCTCATCGGACTACCAAAGCACAGATACGCAGTATTTT. Its protein is CASSSDYQSTDTQYF.

In its sample, this clone was seen once. V and J are TRBV19 and TRBJ1-5, with D tentatively TRBD1 (6 bases). V lost 1 base and J 5 bases, leaving 15 bases between the germline ends. The germline V gene has CDR1 LNHDA and CDR2 SQIVND (reference sequence). There are 16 residues in the CDR3. This chain's CDR3 is CASSIGGWQGHQPQHF. CDR3 in DNA: TGTGCCAGTAGTATAGGGGGCTGGCAGGGGCATCAGCCCCAGCATTTT.

The chain combines TRBV25-1 with TRBJ1-4; tentative D call: TRBD1 (5 bases). The V and J ends lost 2 bases and 0 bases respectively, with 13 bases between them. Germline CDR1 reads MGHDK; CDR2 reads SYGVNS. There are 17 residues in the CDR3. The chain's CDR3 is CASSERKQAATNEKLFF. In nucleotides, the CDR3 is TGTGCCAGCAGTGAAAGAAAACAGGCAGCAACTAATGAAAAACTGTTTTTT.

This clone was recorded only once. The gene calls are TRBV6-5 and TRBJ2-7; D is possibly TRBD1 (6 bases). The ends were cut back, 5 bases at V and 1 base at J, with 15 bases in the middle. From germline, CDR1 is MNHEY and CDR2 SVGAGI. This CDR3 is 15 amino acids long. This chain's CDR3 is CASSPSGTLSYEQYF. CDR3 DNA sequence: TGTGCCAGCAGTCCCTCCGGGACACTATCCTACGAGCAGTACTTC.

The chain uses TRBV2 and TRBJ1-2; TRBD1 matches at 9 bases. V shed 3 bases, J shed 10 bases, and the junction held 6 bases outside the gene matches. Per the germline V gene, CDR1 is SNHLY and CDR2 is FYNNEI. This CDR3 contains 13 residues. The CDR3 is CASSDQGTGLYTF. The CDR3 nucleotides are TGTGCCAGCAGTGACCAAGGGACAGGGCTCTACACCTTC.

The V call is TRBV18, the J call TRBJ1-4; D not resolved. Trimming stripped 2 bases from V and 7 bases from J, with 11 bases between. The CDR3 runs 14 residues. Germline V gene lookup returns CDR1 KGHSH and CDR2 LQKENI. The CDR3 loop reads CASSPGQVPEKLFF. The CDR3 DNA sequence: TGTGCCAGCTCACCAGGGCAGGTACCTGAAAAACTGTTTTTT.

The chain employs TRBV6-1 and TRBJ2-1; D perhaps matches TRBD1 (5 bases). The CDR3 is made up of 11 amino acids. Trimming cost V 7 bases and J 10 bases, with 11 bases left between them. CDR1 is MNHNS and CDR2 is SASEGT in the germline V gene. The CDR3: CASTRGGEQFF. DNA of the CDR3: TGTGCCAGCACAAGGGGTGGGGAGCAGTTCTTC.

The chain couples TRBV11-2 to TRBJ2-3; unclear D gene. V was clipped by 4 bases and J by 0 bases, with 17 bases between them. Germline CDR1 SGHAT, CDR2 FQNNGV. CDR3 length equals 17 residues. The CDR3 region is CASSYRQMVKSTDTQYF. For the CDR3, the DNA is TGTGCCAGCAGCTACCGCCAGATGGTTAAAAGCACAGATACGCAGTATTTT.

J is TRBJ2-7 and V is TRBV28, with 7 bases that match TRBD2. This CDR3 is built from 15 residues. V was pared by 3 bases and J by 4 bases, with 9 bases of the junction left unmatched. Looked up from germline, CDR1 is MDHEN and CDR2 is SYDVKM. The CDR3 is CASSLPGLGFYEQYF. The CDR3 region has the DNA TGTGCCAGCAGTTTGCCCGGACTAGGGTTTTACGAGCAGTACTTC.

This clone has a handful of counts. Other nucleotide sequences in the sample specify the same CDR3. The gene calls are TRBV9 and TRBJ2-5; D is undetermined. The germline V gene encodes CDR1 SGDLS and CDR2 YYNGEE. The CDR3 extends over 11 amino acids. Trimming left V 3 bases short and J 2 bases short, with 2 bases between. DNA for the CDR3: TGTGCCAGCAGCGATCAAGAGACCCAGTACTTC. This sequence encodes CASSDQETQYF.

This chain uses TRBV11-3 with TRBJ2-1; 7 nucleotides line up with TRBD1. There are 15 residues in the CDR3. The V gene's germline CDR1 is SGHNT and CDR2 YENEEA. With V trimmed by 5 bases and J by 0 bases, 4 bases remained unmatched. Written as DNA, the CDR3 is TGTGCCAGCAGCCCAGGGGGACCCTCCTACAATGAGCAGTTCTTC. Amino acids: CASSPGGPSYNEQFF. Filled out from reference TRBV11-3 and TRBJ2-1, the complete variable domain reads EAGVVQSPRYKIIEKKQPVAFWCNPISGHNTLYWYLQNLGQGPELLIRYENEEAVDDSQLPKDRFSAERLKGVDSTLKIQPAELGDSAVYLCASSPGGPSYNEQFFGPGTRLTVL.